The 27 T cell receptor beta chains reported below all come from one sample, sequenced in a study of blood T cell repertoires in COVID-19. Method: immunoSEQ multiplex PCR; TCRdb's copy keeps in-frame clones and lacks some. Of around 310,000 clones detected, nearly 90% appear once; the ten largest clones hold about 1%. Specimen: peripheral blood. The receptor source for this set is a woman aged 40 to 49 with COVID-19, enrolled during active disease.

The chain uses TRBV27 and TRBJ2-5; the D gene is possibly TRBD2 (6 bases). V was cut by 6 bases and J by 2 bases, with 22 bases left in between. Germline lookup yields CDR1 MNHEY and CDR2 SMNVEV (reference sequence). The CDR3 loop spans 17 amino acids. The DNA of the CDR3 is TGTGCCAGCAGCCCTGAACGCGGCGGGGCACCTCAAGAGACCCAGTACTTC. Translated: CASSPERGGAPQETQYF.

Worth noting for this clone: The junction departs from germline at one end; a sequencing error may be responsible. The chain combines TRBV7-7 with TRBJ2-1; 7 bases fit TRBD2. Per germline, CDR1 SSHAT and CDR2 FNYEAQ (reference sequence). This CDR3 contains 13 residues. The CDR3 DNA reads TGTGCTAGCAGTCAAGAGACAGCGGGGCAAGTGTTCTTC. Its protein product is CASSQETAGQVFF.

The chain joins TRBV5-1 to TRBJ2-5; a weak D match, TRBD2 (6 bases). Trimming removed 6 bases from V and 4 bases from J, with 13 bases in between. Germline values: CDR1 SGHRS, CDR2 YFSETQ. The CDR3 has 13 amino acids. This CDR3 reads CASKEGSTETQYF. The CDR3, as DNA: TGCGCCAGCAAGGAGGGTAGTACAGAGACCCAGTACTTC.

This clone appeared a few times. The chain combines TRBV27 with TRBJ1-1, with 10 bases lining up with TRBD1. Trimming took 6 bases from V and 3 from J; bases not matched to a gene: 16. The CDR3 has 18 amino acids. Germline values: CDR1 MNHEY, CDR2 SMNVEV (reference sequence). CDR3 sequence: CASSQRPDRGRGYTEAFF. The CDR3 DNA follows: TGTGCCAGCAGCCAACGGCCTGACAGGGGGCGCGGGTACACTGAAGCTTTCTTT.

V usage is TRBV6-6 and J usage is TRBJ2-6; a weak D match, TRBD2 (6 bases). This CDR3 is 19 amino acids long. Germline-derived CDR1 and CDR2 are MNHNY and SVGAGI (reference sequence). V shed 6 bases and J shed 0 bases, with 21 bases lying between them. The DNA of the CDR3 is TGTGCCAGCAGCCACTCCGGGGGACGGACCAGCTCTGGGGCCAACGTCCTGACTTTC. This translates into CASSHSGGRTSSGANVLTF.

This chain connects TRBV27 to TRBJ2-1, with D tentatively TRBD1 (6 bases). Trimming removed 8 bases at V and 6 bases at J, with 17 bases between. The CDR3 totals 14 residues. Germline V lookup: CDR1 MNHEY, CDR2 SMNVEV (reference sequence). CDR3 residues: CASGRTVPSNEQFF. DNA of the CDR3: TGTGCCAGCGGTAGGACAGTTCCTTCCAATGAGCAGTTCTTC.

The J gene is TRBJ2-5, the V gene TRBV19; tentatively, D is TRBD1 (5 bases). The germline V gene has CDR1 LNHDA and CDR2 SQIVND (reference sequence). The CDR3 extends over 16 amino acids. V was shortened by 3 bases and J by 5 bases, with 19 bases between the two germline ends. CDR3 sequence: CASSIAVGWGGETQYF. The CDR3, as DNA: TGTGCCAGTAGTATTGCGGTCGGGTGGGGCGGCGAGACCCAGTACTTC.

The V call is TRBV19, the J call TRBJ2-5, with 7 bases that match TRBD1. Trimming took 1 base from V and 5 from J; bases not matched to a gene: 7. The V gene's germline CDR1 is LNHDA and CDR2 SQIVND (reference sequence). This CDR3 contains 15 residues. CDR3 region: CASSIGGRGLETQYF. The CDR3 region has the DNA TGTGCCAGTAGTATAGGAGGCAGGGGGTTGGAGACCCAGTACTTC. Based on the CDR3 plus reference TRBV19 and TRBJ2-5, the full variable domain is DGGITQSPKYLFRKEGQNVTLSCEQNLNHDAMYWYRQDPGQGLRLIYYSQIVNDFQKGDIAEGYSVSREKKESFPLTVTSAQKNPTAFYLCASSIGGRGLETQYFGPGTRLLVL.

The J gene is TRBJ1-2, the V gene TRBV2; a weak D match, TRBD1 (6 bases). The CDR3 spans 12 residues. Germline CDR1 is SNHLY and CDR2 is FYNNEI. V lost 4 bases, J lost 7 bases, and 10 bases lay in between. The CDR3, as DNA: TGTGCCAGCAGTGTGTCAGGGGTTGGCTACACCTTC. Translation gives CASSVSGVGYTF.

This clone was seen only once. V is TRBV27 and J is TRBJ1-2, with D uncertain. The ends were cut back, 3 bases at V and 1 base at J, with 12 bases in the middle. The CDR3 contains 15 residues. Germline-derived CDR1 and CDR2 are MNHEY and SMNVEV (reference sequence). The CDR3 DNA is TGTGCCAGCAGTTTGGCCGGAGGGTATAACTATGGCTACACCTTC. The encoded protein is CASSLAGGYNYGYTF.

This clone appeared once. V is TRBV2 and J is TRBJ2-7, with D maybe TRBD1 (6 bases). The V end was cut by 4 bases, the J end by 1 base, with 8 bases between. The CDR3 loop spans 13 amino acids. The germline gives CDR1 SNHLY, CDR2 FYNNEI. CDR3 region: CASSGRGSYEQYF. In nucleotides, the CDR3 is TGTGCCAGCAGTGGTAGGGGGTCCTACGAGCAGTACTTC.

This clone was seen only once. V is TRBV5-4 and J is TRBJ2-3; 7 bases map to TRBD2. Germline V gene sequence: CDR1 SGHNT, CDR2 YYREEE (reference sequence). The CDR3 length is 15 residues. J gave up 5 bases and V 0 bases, and 6 bases lay outside the gene matches. In DNA form, the CDR3 reads TGTGCCAGCAGCTTGGGACTAGCAGAGGGAGATACGCAGTATTTT. Its protein product is CASSLGLAEGDTQYF.

The V gene is TRBV7-3, the J gene TRBJ2-3, with 7 bases aligning to TRBD2. Trimming at V came to 0 bases and at J to 6 bases, leaving 9 bases not matched to a gene. Looked up from germline, CDR1 is SGHTA and CDR2 is FQGTGA. The CDR3 is made up of 16 amino acids. Written as DNA, the CDR3 is TGTGCCAGCAGCTTAACGACGGGCGCGGGGGTCGATACGCAGTATTTT. Amino acid sequence: CASSLTTGAGVDTQYF.

This sequence joins TRBV7-4 and TRBJ2-1, with 7 bases aligning to TRBD2. J lost 0 bases, V lost 2 bases, and 7 bases had no gene match. The CDR3 spans 17 residues. CDR1 SGHVT and CDR2 SQSDAQ come from the germline V gene. CDR3 sequence reads: CASSLYPSGASYNEQFF. Written as DNA, the CDR3 is TGTGCCAGCAGCTTATATCCTAGCGGTGCCTCCTACAATGAGCAGTTCTTC. Filled out from reference TRBV7-4 and TRBJ2-1, the complete variable domain reads GAGVSQSPRYKVAKRGRDVALRCDSISGHVTLYWYRQTLGQGSEVLTYSQSDAQRDKSGRPSGRFSAERPERSVSTLKIQRTEQGDSAVYLCASSLYPSGASYNEQFFGPGTRLTVL.

The chain couples TRBV19 to TRBJ1-5; D may be TRBD1 (6 bases). The ends were cut back, 3 bases at V and 0 bases at J, with 18 bases in the middle. The V gene's germline CDR1 is LNHDA and CDR2 SQIVND (reference sequence). CDR3 size: 18 residues. CDR3 coding DNA: TGTGCCAGTAGTATCCCCTTCCAGGGGAACTATAGCAATCAGCCCCAGCATTTT. Translation: CASSIPFQGNYSNQPQHF.

Points on this clone: The junction shows a germline mismatch at one end, possibly a read error. The genes are TRBV5-5 and TRBJ1-1, with 7 bases matching TRBD1. Germline assignment: CDR1 SGHKS and CDR2 YYEKEE (reference sequence). The CDR3 extends over 15 amino acids. This CDR3 is CASSLLGGMKTEAFF. DNA of the CDR3: TGTGCCAGCAGCTTGCTAGGGGGCATGAAAACTGAAGCTTTCTTT.

The chain has TRBV30 and TRBJ2-5; TRBD1 is a possible D gene (5 bases). There are 17 residues in the CDR3. The V gene lost 1 base and the J gene lost 4 bases, with 22 bases spanning the gap. Germline loops: CDR1 GTSNPN, CDR2 SVGIG (reference sequence). The chain's CDR3 is CAWSASPGLPLRETQYF. DNA of the CDR3: TGTGCCTGGAGTGCCTCGCCAGGGCTTCCACTGAGAGAGACCCAGTACTTC.

In nucleotides, the CDR3 is TGCGCCAGCAGCTTCGGACTAGCGGGGGGAACCACAGATACGCAGTATTTT. It yields the protein CASSFGLAGGTTDTQYF. V is TRBV5-1 and J is TRBJ2-3; 14 bases match TRBD2. CDR1 is SGHRS, CDR2 YFSETQ, per germline. The CDR3 has 17 residues. After removal of 2 bases from V and 2 bases from J, the junction contained 4 bases not matched to a gene.

The chain couples TRBV25-1 to TRBJ2-3; possible D gene TRBD2, 6 bases. This CDR3 is built from 14 residues. V shed 1 base and J shed 3 bases, with 8 bases lying between them. Per germline, CDR1 MGHDK and CDR2 SYGVNS. The CDR3 DNA reads as TGTGCCAGCAGTGAATGGGCGGGGACAGATACGCAGTATTTT. It yields the protein CASSEWAGTDTQYF.

The chain links TRBV12-3 or TRBV12-4 to TRBJ1-1, with D perhaps matching TRBD1 (5 bases). Trimming removed 6 bases from V and 1 base from J, with 9 bases in between. This CDR3 region has 13 residues. CDR3 sequence: CASSTGQNTEAFF. The CDR3 nucleotides are TGTGCCAGCAGCACAGGACAGAACACTGAAGCTTTCTTT.

The chain is built from TRBV19 and TRBJ2-4; TRBD2 matches at 15 bases. There are 18 residues in the CDR3. Trimming removed 10 bases from V and 0 bases from J; junction bases left unmatched: 10. Germline-derived CDR1 and CDR2 are LNHDA and SQIVND (reference sequence). In nucleotides, the CDR3 is TGTGCCAACGAAACCGGACTAGCGGGAGGGCTAGCCAAAAACATTCAGTACTTC. It translates to CANETGLAGGLAKNIQYF.

The chain joins TRBV4-2 to TRBJ2-1; 11 positions agree with TRBD2. Germline CDR1 reads LGHNA; CDR2 reads YNFKEQ. The CDR3 runs 16 residues. V lost 3 bases and J lost 9; bases outside the gene matches: 10. The CDR3, as DNA: TGTGCCAGCAGCCAGTACACTAGCGGGGGCTTGGGTGAGCAGTTCTTC. Protein product: CASSQYTSGGLGEQFF.

The V gene is TRBV30, the J gene TRBJ1-3, with 9 bases identical to TRBD1. V shed 0 bases, J shed 3 bases, and the junction held 12 bases outside the gene matches. The germline V gene has CDR1 GTSNPN and CDR2 SVGIG (reference sequence). CDR3 size: 18 residues. This chain's CDR3 is CAWSVLTGGLPGGNTIYF. The CDR3 DNA reads as TGTGCCTGGAGTGTACTGACAGGGGGACTCCCCGGTGGAAACACCATATATTTT.

CDR3 region: CATSDGLTGHSSYEQYF. CDR3 nucleotide sequence: TGTGCCACCAGTGATGGGTTGACAGGGCATAGCTCCTACGAGCAGTACTTC. The chain has TRBV24-1 and TRBJ2-7; 7 nucleotides line up with TRBD1. V gave up 3 bases and J gave up 0 bases; unmatched junction bases: 10. The CDR3 runs to 17 residues. Germline CDR1 and CDR2: KGHDR and SFDVKD.

This chain links TRBV3-1 (or the pseudogene TRBV3-2) with TRBJ1-4; D gene unclear. The CDR3 extends over 17 amino acids. CDR1 LGHDT and CDR2 YNNKEL come from the germline V gene (reference sequence). Trimming pared 0 bases from V and 2 bases from J, leaving 13 bases between. CDR3 DNA: TGTGCCAGCAGCCAAGATAGCCCACGAACCACTAATGAAAAACTGTTTTTT. It translates to CASSQDSPRTTNEKLFF.

The rearrangement joins TRBV9 to TRBJ1-1; D is uncertain. Germline CDR1 and CDR2: SGDLS and YYNGEE. This CDR3 contains 13 residues. The germline V and J ends were trimmed by 0 bases and 5 bases, with 8 bases remaining between them. The CDR3 protein is CASSVGSVTEAFF. Here the CDR3 DNA reads TGTGCCAGCAGCGTAGGATCGGTTACTGAAGCTTTCTTT.

The chain links TRBV19 to TRBJ1-2; TRBD1 matches at 8 bases. Germline CDR1 LNHDA, CDR2 SQIVND (reference sequence). The CDR3 totals 13 residues. The ends lost 6 bases at V and 3 bases at J; junction bases unmatched: 3. CDR3 residues: CASSEQGDYGYTF. The DNA for the CDR3 is TGTGCCAGTAGCGAACAGGGGGACTATGGCTACACCTTC. The full variable domain, its missing parts supplied by reference TRBV19 and TRBJ1-2, is DGGITQSPKYLFRKEGQNVTLSCEQNLNHDAMYWYRQDPGQGLRLIYYSQIVNDFQKGDIAEGYSVSREKKESFPLTVTSAQKNPTAFYLCASSEQGDYGYTFGSGTRLTVV.